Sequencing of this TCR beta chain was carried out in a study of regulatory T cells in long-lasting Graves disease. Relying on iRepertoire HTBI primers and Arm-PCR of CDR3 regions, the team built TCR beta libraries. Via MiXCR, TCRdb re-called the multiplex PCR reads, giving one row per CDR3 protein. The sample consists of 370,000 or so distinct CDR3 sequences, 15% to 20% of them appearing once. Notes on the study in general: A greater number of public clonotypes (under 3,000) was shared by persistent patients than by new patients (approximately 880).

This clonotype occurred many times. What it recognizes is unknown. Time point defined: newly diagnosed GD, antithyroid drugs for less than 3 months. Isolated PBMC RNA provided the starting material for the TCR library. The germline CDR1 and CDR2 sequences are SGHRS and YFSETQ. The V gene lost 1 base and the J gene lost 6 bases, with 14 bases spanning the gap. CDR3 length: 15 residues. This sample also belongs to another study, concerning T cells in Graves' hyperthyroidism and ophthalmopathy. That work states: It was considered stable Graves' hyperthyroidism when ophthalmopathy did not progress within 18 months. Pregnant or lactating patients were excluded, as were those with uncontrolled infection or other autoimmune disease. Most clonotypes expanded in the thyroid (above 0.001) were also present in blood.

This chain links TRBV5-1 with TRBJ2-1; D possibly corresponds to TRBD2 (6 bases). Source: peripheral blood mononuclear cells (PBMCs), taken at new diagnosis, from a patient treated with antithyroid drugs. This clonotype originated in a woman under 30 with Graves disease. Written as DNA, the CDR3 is TGCGCCAGCAGCTTGACGGGAGACCCCTCCAATGAGCAGTTCTTC. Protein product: CASSLTGDPSNEQFF.